The count of the clone carrying this TCR beta chain is one. The antigen remains undetermined. This CDR3 has 13 amino acids. Germline V CDR1 and CDR2: MDHEN, SYDVKM. The V and J ends lost 3 bases and 8 bases respectively, with 13 bases between them. The source of the sample is a study of shared clonotypes between healthy human individuals. Points from the study as a whole: Shared clonotypes across all four donors exceeded non-shared ones in generation probability.

Some clones are missing from TCRdb's copy, which holds only in-frame ones; the method was immunoSEQ multiplex PCR. The table includes under 1,100,000 clones, about 80% detected once. Among the donors, all were Caucasian adults who lived in Nashville, Tennessee. This chain links TRBV28 with TRBJ1-2; a possible D gene is TRBD1 (6 bases). This TCR was recovered from a man aged 18 to 29 in good health. Some clones in this sample may be carry-over from other donors' samples. Specimen: memory CD4+ T cells from PBMCs. Subset defined: CD45RA-negative fraction. As DNA, the CDR3 is TGTGCCAGCAGTTTGGGACACGGGAGGGGCTACACCTTC. Its protein is CASSLGHGRGYTF.